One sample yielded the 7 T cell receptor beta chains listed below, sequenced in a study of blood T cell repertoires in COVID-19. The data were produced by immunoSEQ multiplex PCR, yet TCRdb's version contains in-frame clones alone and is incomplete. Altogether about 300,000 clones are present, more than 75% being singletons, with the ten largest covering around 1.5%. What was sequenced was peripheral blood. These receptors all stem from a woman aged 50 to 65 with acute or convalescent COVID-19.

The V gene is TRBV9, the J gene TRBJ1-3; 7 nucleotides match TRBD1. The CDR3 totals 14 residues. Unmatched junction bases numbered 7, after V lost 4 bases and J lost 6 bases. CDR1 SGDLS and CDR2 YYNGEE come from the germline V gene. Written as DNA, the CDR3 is TGTGCCAGCAGCCCACGACAGGGTACAAACACCATATATTTT. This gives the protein CASSPRQGTNTIYF. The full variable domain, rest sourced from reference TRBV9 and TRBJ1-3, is DSGVTQTPKHLITATGQRVTLRCSPRSGDLSVYWYQQSLDQGLQFLIQYYNGEERAKGNILERFSAQQFPDLHSELNLSSLELGDSALYFCASSPRQGTNTIYFGEGSWLTVV.

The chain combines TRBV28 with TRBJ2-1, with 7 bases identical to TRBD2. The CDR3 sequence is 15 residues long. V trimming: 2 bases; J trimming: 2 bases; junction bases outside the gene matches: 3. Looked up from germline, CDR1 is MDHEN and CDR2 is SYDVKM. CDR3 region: CASSLSGTTYNEQFF. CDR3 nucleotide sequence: TGTGCCAGCAGTTTAAGCGGGACCACCTACAATGAGCAGTTCTTC.

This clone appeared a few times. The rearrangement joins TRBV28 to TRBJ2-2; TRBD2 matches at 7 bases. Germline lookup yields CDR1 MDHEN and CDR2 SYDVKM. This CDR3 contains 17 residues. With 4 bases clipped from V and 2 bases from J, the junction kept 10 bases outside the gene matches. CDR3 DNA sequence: TGTGCCAGCAGTTATCCCCTCGGCGGGGGTAACACCGGGGAGCTGTTTTTT. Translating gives CASSYPLGGGNTGELFF.

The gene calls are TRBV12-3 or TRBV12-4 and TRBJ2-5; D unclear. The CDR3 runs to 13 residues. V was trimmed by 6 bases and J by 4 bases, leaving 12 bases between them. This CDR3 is CASRLTVIETQYF. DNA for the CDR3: TGTGCCAGCAGGCTAACAGTTATAGAGACCCAGTACTTC.

In DNA, the CDR3 is TGTGCCAGCAGCTACAGGGCAATTAATGAAAAACTGTTTTTT. Translated, it gives CASSYRAINEKLFF. J is TRBJ1-4 and V is TRBV2; TRBD1 might be the D (6 bases). The CDR3 is 14 amino acids. Trimming pared 6 bases from V and 4 bases from J, leaving 12 bases between. Per the germline V gene, CDR1 is SNHLY and CDR2 is FYNNEI.

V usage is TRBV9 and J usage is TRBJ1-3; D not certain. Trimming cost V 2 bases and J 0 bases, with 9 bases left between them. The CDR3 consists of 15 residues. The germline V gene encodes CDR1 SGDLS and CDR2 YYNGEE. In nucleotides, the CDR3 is TGTGCCAGCAGCGTCAACAGCAACTCTGGAAACACCATATATTTT. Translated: CASSVNSNSGNTIYF.

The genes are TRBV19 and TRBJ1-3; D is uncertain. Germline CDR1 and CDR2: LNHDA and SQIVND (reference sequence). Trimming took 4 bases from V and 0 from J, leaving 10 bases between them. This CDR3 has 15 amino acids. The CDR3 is CASSRSESSGNTIYF. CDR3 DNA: TGTGCCAGTAGTAGGAGCGAGAGCTCTGGAAACACCATATATTTT.